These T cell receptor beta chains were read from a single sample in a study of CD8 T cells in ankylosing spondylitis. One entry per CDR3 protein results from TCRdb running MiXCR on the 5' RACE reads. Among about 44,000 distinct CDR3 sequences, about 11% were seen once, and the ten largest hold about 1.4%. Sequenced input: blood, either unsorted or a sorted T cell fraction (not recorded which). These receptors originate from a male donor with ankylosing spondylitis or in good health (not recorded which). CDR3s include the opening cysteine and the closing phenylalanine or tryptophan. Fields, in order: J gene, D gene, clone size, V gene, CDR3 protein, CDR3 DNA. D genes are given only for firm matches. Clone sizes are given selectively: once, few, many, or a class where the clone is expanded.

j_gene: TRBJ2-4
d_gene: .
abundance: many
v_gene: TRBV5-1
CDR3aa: CASSSTGSQNIQYF
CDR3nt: TGCGCCAGCAGCAGTACAGGGAGCCAAAACATTCAGTACTTC

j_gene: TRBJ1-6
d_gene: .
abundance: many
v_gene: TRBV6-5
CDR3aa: CASSLRQTDSPLHF
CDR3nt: TGTGCCAGCAGTTTAAGGCAGACCGATTCACCCCTCCACTTT

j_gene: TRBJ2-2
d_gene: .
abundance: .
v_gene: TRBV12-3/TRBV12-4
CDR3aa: CASSPPRTANTGELFF
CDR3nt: TGTGCCAGCAGTCCCCCTCGGACGGCGAACACCGGGGAGCTGTTTTTT

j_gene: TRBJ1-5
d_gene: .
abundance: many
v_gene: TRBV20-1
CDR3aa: CSAFLYSNQPQHF
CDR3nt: TGCAGTGCTTTCTTATATAGCAATCAGCCCCAGCATTTT

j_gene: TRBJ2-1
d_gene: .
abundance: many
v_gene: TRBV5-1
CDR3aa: CASSLPGANEQFF
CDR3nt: TGCGCCAGCAGCTTGCCGGGCGCCAATGAGCAGTTCTTC

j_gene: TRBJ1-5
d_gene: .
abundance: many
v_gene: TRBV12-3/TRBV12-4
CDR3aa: CASSHALVISNQPQHF
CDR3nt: TGTGCCAGCAGCCACGCCCTGGTTATAAGCAATCAGCCCCAGCATTTT

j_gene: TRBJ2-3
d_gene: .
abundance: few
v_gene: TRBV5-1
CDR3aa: CASSVEGRTLGDTQYF
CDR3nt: TGCGCCAGCAGCGTCGAGGGACGGACCCTAGGAGATACGCAGTATTTT

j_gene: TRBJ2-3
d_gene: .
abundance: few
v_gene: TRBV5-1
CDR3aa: CASSLAALGKADTQYF
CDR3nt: TGCGCCAGCAGCTTGGCCGCCCTCGGGAAGGCAGATACGCAGTATTTT

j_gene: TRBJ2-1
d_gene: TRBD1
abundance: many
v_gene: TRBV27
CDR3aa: CASSLTGGARGEQFF
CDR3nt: TGTGCCAGCAGTTTGACAGGGGGCGCGAGGGGTGAGCAGTTCTTC

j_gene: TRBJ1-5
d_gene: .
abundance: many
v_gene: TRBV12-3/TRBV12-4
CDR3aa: CASSLLAGNSQPQHF
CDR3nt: TGTGCCAGCAGTTTATTAGCAGGGAATAGTCAGCCCCAGCATTTT

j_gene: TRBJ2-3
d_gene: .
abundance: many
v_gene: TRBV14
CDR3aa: CASSQVIHTQYF
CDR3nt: TGTGCCAGCAGCCAAGTTATCCATACGCAGTATTTT

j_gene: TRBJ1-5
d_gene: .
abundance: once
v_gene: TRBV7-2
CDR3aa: CASSLGWGLNQPQHF
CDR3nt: TGTGCCAGCAGCTTAGGGTGGGGCCTTAATCAGCCCCAGCATTTT

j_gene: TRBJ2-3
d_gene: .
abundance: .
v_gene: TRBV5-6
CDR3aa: CASSLGTLRAYF
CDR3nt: TGTGCCAGCAGCTTGGGGACCCTCCGTGCGTATTTT

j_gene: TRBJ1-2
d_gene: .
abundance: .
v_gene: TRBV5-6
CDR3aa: CASSLHRPGGYTF
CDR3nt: TGTGCCAGCAGCTTGCACAGGCCTGGGGGCTACACCTTC

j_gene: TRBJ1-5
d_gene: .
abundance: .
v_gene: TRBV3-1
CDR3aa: CASSQDLRSGQPQHF
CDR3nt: TGTGCCAGCAGCCAAGATCTTCGGTCGGGCCAGCCCCAGCATTTT

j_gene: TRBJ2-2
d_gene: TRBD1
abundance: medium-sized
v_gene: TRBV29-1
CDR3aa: CSAQTGITTGELFF
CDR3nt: TGCAGCGCACAGACAGGGATTACCACCGGGGAGCTGTTTTTT

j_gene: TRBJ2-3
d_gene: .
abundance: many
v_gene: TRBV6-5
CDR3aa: CASSYSGPGTDTQYF
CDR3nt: TGTGCCAGCAGCTACAGCGGGCCAGGCACAGATACGCAGTATTTT

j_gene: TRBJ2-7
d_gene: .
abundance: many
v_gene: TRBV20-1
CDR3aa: CSAESSYEQYF
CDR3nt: TGCAGTGCGGAATCGAGCTACGAGCAGTACTTC

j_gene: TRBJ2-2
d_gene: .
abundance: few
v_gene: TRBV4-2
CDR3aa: CASSHLGGPGDTGELFF
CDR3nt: TGTGCCAGCAGCCACTTGGGGGGCCCTGGGGACACCGGGGAGCTGTTTTTT

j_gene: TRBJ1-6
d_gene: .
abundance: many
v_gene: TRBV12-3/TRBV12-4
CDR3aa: CASSRENSPLHF
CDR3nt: TGTGCCAGCAGCCGAGAGAATTCACCCCTCCACTTT

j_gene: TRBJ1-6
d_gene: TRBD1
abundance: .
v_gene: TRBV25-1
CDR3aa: CASSGPGQKTSPLHF
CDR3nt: TGTGCCAGCAGTGGACCGGGACAGAAGACTTCACCCCTCCACTTT

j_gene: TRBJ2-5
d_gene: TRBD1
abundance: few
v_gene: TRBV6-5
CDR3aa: CASSYALVQGYGTQYF
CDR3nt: TGTGCCAGCAGTTATGCCCTGGTACAGGGGTACGGGACCCAGTACTTC

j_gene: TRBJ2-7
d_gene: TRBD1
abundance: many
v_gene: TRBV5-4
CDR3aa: CASSSRTGSFEQYF
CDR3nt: TGTGCCAGCAGCTCCCGGACAGGTTCATTCGAGCAGTACTTC

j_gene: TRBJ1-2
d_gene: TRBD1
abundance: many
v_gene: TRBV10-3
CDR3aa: CAISFNPRQGVIEGYTF
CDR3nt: TGTGCCATCAGCTTTAACCCGCGACAGGGTGTAATCGAAGGCTACACCTTC

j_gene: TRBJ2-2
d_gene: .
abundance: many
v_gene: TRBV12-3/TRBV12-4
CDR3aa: CASRLQTTGELFF
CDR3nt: TGTGCCAGCCGCCTACAGACAACCGGGGAGCTGTTTTTT

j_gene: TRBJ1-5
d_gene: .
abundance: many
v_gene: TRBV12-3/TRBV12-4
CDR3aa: CASSFGRREQPQHF
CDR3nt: TGTGCCAGCAGTTTCGGCAGGCGGGAACAGCCCCAGCATTTT

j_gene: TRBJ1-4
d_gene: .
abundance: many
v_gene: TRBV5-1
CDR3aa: CASSLDNGEKLFF
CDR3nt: TGCGCCAGCAGCTTGGACAATGGAGAAAAACTGTTTTTT